Listed here are 31 T cell receptor beta chains from one sample, sequenced in a study of beta chain features in type 1 diabetes. As every portion of the isolated RNA was reverse transcribed, the sequencing read expressed TCRB transcripts. Measured with immunoSEQ multiplex PCR; TCRdb has only the in-frame clones, and not every one. The table lists about 320,000 clones, around 15% of them singletons, with over 5% in the top ten. The source material was central memory CD4+ T cells from blood. The receptor set was obtained from a man aged 25 to 40 in good health.

This clone was observed at least ten times. The chain uses TRBV2 and TRBJ2-3, with 8 positions matching TRBD2. The CDR3 covers 14 residues. The ends lost 5 bases at V and 4 bases at J; junction bases unmatched: 5. CDR1 and CDR2 from the germline V gene are SNHLY and FYNNEI. The CDR3 DNA reads as TGTGCCAGCAGTCCGGGACTAGATCCAGATACGCAGTATTTT. Translated: CASSPGLDPDTQYF.

This clone was counted a few times. Other DNA sequences in this sample translate to the same CDR3. The chain is built from TRBV18 and TRBJ1-6; tentatively, D is TRBD1 (6 bases). V was clipped by 3 bases and J by 7 bases, with 10 bases between them. Germline-derived CDR1 and CDR2 are KGHSH and LQKENI. CDR3 length: 14 amino acids. The CDR3 bases are TGTGCCAGCTCACCTGGACAGAGGAATTCACCCCTCCACTTT. Its protein is CASSPGQRNSPLHF. The full variable domain, with the rest looked up from reference TRBV18 and TRBJ1-6, is NAGVMQNPRHLVRRRGQEARLRCSPMKGHSHVYWYRQLPEEGLKFMVYLQKENIIDESGMPKERFSAEFPKEGPSILRIQQVVRGDSAAYFCASSPGQRNSPLHFGNGTRLTVT.

CDR3 residues: CASSLRSPVTQFF. In nucleotides, the CDR3 is TGTGCCAGCAGTTTAAGGTCTCCAGTAACGCAGTTCTTC. The chain is built from TRBV27 and TRBJ2-1, with D uncertain. Looked up from germline, CDR1 is MNHEY and CDR2 is SMNVEV (reference sequence). This CDR3 has 13 amino acids. V lost 2 bases to trimming and J lost 12 bases, with 14 bases between them.

This clone was seen more than once but under ten times. The DNA of the CDR3 is TGTGCCAGCAGCTTACGAATCCAGGGCTCAGATACGCAGTATTTT. This codes for CASSLRIQGSDTQYF. The chain employs TRBV11-2 and TRBJ2-3, with D possibly matching TRBD1 (5 bases). Trimming took 2 bases from V and 4 from J, leaving 13 bases between them. Germline V lookup: CDR1 SGHAT, CDR2 FQNNGV. The CDR3 totals 15 residues.

This clone was found a few times. This likely reflects a read error, since a far larger clone is one base away. The gene calls are TRBV1 and TRBJ1-2. TRBV1 is listed as a pseudogene. The CDR3 runs to 14 residues. The CDR3 here is CTSSQAATDYGYTF. The DNA of the CDR3 is TGCACCAGCAGCCAAGCGGCGACGGACTATGGCTACACCTTC.

At least ten counts were recorded for this clone. The rearrangement links TRBV5-4 to TRBJ2-5, with 7 bases matching TRBD2. The CDR3 length is 15 residues. Losses at the gene ends were 4 bases for V and 1 base for J; bases not matched to a gene: 7. CDR1 is SGHNT and CDR2 is YYREEE in the germline V gene (reference sequence). The CDR3 here is CASSPPGGSQETQYF. In DNA form, the CDR3 reads TGTGCCAGCAGCCCGCCGGGGGGTAGCCAAGAGACCCAGTACTTC.

The chain employs TRBV4-1 and TRBJ2-7, with D unresolved. The length of the CDR3 is 10 residues. Germline V gene sequence: CDR1 MGHRA, CDR2 YSYEKL. The CDR3 loop is CASSQDSISV. In nucleotides, the CDR3 is TGCGCCAGCAGCCAAGATTCGATTTCAGTC.

In this sample, this clone turned up a few times. The chain links TRBV27 to TRBJ1-1; TRBD1 might be the D (6 bases). V gave up 2 bases and J gave up 0 bases, with 10 bases separating them. The CDR3 is 15 residues long. Germline assignment: CDR1 MNHEY and CDR2 SMNVEV (reference sequence). In DNA form, the CDR3 reads TGTGCCAGCAGTTTACGGGGGCCTCTGAACACTGAAGCTTTCTTT. Translating it yields CASSLRGPLNTEAFF.

This clone occurred a few times. This rearrangement joins TRBV5-4 to TRBJ2-2; tentative D call: TRBD2 (6 bases). The CDR3 covers 16 residues. Per the germline V gene, CDR1 is SGHNT and CDR2 is YYREEE (reference sequence). V was pared by 4 bases and J by 3 bases, with 16 bases between. The DNA for the CDR3 is TGTGCCAGCAGCCAGATTGGCGGGATGGACACCGGGGAGCTGTTTTTT. This translates into CASSQIGGMDTGELFF.

This clone has at least ten counts. J is TRBJ2-7 and V is TRBV27; the D gene is possibly TRBD1 (8 bases). CDR1 and CDR2 (germline): MNHEY, SMNVEV (reference sequence). The CDR3 extends over 14 amino acids. Between the trimmed V and J ends, which lost 5 bases and 6 bases, there was a span of 17 bases. CDR3 nucleotide sequence: TGTGCCAGCAGTCCAAGACAGGGGAGGGGCGAGCAGTACGTC. Its translation is CASSPRQGRGEQYV.

This clone was picked up a small number of times. CDR3 loop: CASSLDLADEQFF. The CDR3 DNA reads as TGCGCCAGCAGCTTGGATCTAGCCGATGAGCAGTTCTTC. The chain uses TRBV5-1 and TRBJ2-1; D might be TRBD2 (5 bases). This CDR3 spans 13 amino acids. The V and J ends lost 0 bases and 8 bases respectively, with 9 bases between them. The germline V gene encodes CDR1 SGHRS and CDR2 YFSETQ. Drawing the rest from reference TRBV5-1 and TRBJ2-1, the complete variable domain is KAGVTQTPRYLIKTRGQQVTLSCSPISGHRSVSWYQQTPGQGLQFLFEYFSETQRNKGNFPGRFSGRQFSNSRSEMNVSTLELGDSALYLCASSLDLADEQFFGPGTRLTVL.

This clone was detected a few times. This chain links TRBV13 with TRBJ2-3, with 8 bases fitting TRBD2. This CDR3 contains 14 residues. Germline CDR1 and CDR2: PRHDT and FYEKMQ (reference sequence). V shed 5 bases, J shed 3 bases, and the junction held 4 bases outside the gene matches. The CDR3 nucleotides are TGTGCCAGCAGCCCCGGGACTAGTACAGATACGCAGTATTTT. Protein product: CASSPGTSTDTQYF.

This clone was counted only a few times. The rearrangement uses TRBV7-2 and TRBJ1-6; D not certain. V was pared by 3 bases and J by 7 bases, with 10 bases between. CDR3 length: 14 amino acids. Per the germline V gene, CDR1 is SGHTA and CDR2 is FQGNSA. In DNA form, the CDR3 reads TGTGCCAGCAGCTTGGGCAGGATGAATTCACCCCTCCACTTT. Translation gives CASSLGRMNSPLHF.

This clone showed up just a few times. The CDR3 loop is CAWSLLRPSEGGYTF. CDR3 coding DNA: TGTGCCTGGAGTCTTCTCCGGCCCTCGGAGGGTGGCTACACCTTC. J is TRBJ1-2 and V is TRBV30; no definite D call. The CDR3 has 15 amino acids. Between the trimmed V and J ends, which lost 2 bases and 7 bases, there was a span of 20 bases. Germline V gene sequence: CDR1 GTSNPN, CDR2 SVGIG (reference sequence).

This chain joins TRBV4-3 and TRBJ2-5; D is possibly TRBD2 (5 bases). V lost 4 bases to trimming and J lost 4 bases, with 19 bases between them. This CDR3 spans 16 amino acids. Germline CDR1 LGHNA, CDR2 YSLEER. Written as DNA, the CDR3 is TGCGCCAGCAGCCCTGAGGGATGGGTGGGTAGAGAGACCCAGTACTTC. Its protein product is CASSPEGWVGRETQYF.

In nucleotides, the CDR3 is TGTGCCAGCAGCTTAGGGACAGCGAACACCGGGGAGCTGTTTTTT. Translated: CASSLGTANTGELFF. The chain is built from TRBV7-3 and TRBJ2-2, with 7 nucleotides matching TRBD1. V dropped 2 bases and J dropped 0; count of bases not matched to a gene: 0. The CDR3 length is 15 residues. CDR1 is SGHTA and CDR2 is FQGTGA in the germline V gene.

The rearrangement joins TRBV6-1 to TRBJ2-7, with D maybe TRBD2 (6 bases). V was pared by 6 bases and J by 6 bases, with 15 bases between. The germline CDR1 and CDR2 sequences are MNHNS and SASEGT. CDR3 size: 13 residues. CDR3 DNA sequence: TGTGCCAGCAGCCGCGGGATTTTGGGCGAGCAGTACGTC. Translation gives CASSRGILGEQYV.

For this clone: Other nucleotide sequences in the sample specify the same CDR3. The rearrangement uses TRBV7-2 and TRBJ1-5; D gene uncertain. The germline V gene has CDR1 SGHTA and CDR2 FQGNSA. This CDR3 is built from 14 residues. V was clipped by 1 base and J by 1 base, with 5 bases between them. The CDR3 here is CASSLEFSNQPQHF. The CDR3 bases are TGTGCCAGCAGCTTAGAGTTCAGCAATCAGCCCCAGCATTTT.

This clone was recorded a few times. The rearrangement uses TRBV4-1 and TRBJ1-1; D perhaps matches TRBD1 (6 bases). This CDR3 is 12 amino acids long. V lost 3 bases to trimming and J lost 8 bases, with 10 bases between them. The germline V gene encodes CDR1 MGHRA and CDR2 YSYEKL. The CDR3 bases are TGCGCCAGCAGCCATATAGGGACAGAAGCTTTCTTT. It encodes CASSHIGTEAFF.

This chain links TRBV27 with TRBJ1-2; no firm D call. The CDR3 consists of 15 residues. V gave up 5 bases and J gave up 0 bases, with 13 bases separating them. Germline V gives CDR1 MNHEY, CDR2 SMNVEV (reference sequence). The CDR3 sequence: CASSPHNQANYGYTF. DNA of the CDR3: TGTGCCAGCAGTCCCCACAACCAAGCTAACTATGGCTACACCTTC.

This clone was seen only a few times. The chain is built from TRBV12-5 and TRBJ2-5, with 8 bases aligning to TRBD1. CDR1 is LGHNT, CDR2 FRNRAP, per germline. The CDR3 has 15 residues. V shed 5 bases and J 1 base; nucleotides not matched to a gene: 6. CDR3 sequence (DNA): TGTGCTAGTGGTCAAGGACAGGGAAGCCAAGAGACCCAGTACTTC. Amino acids: CASGQGQGSQETQYF.

The gene calls are TRBV21-1 and TRBJ1-6; the table calls TRBD1, which could not be checked here. TRBV21-1 represents a pseudogene. This CDR3 region has 18 residues. CDR3 in amino acids: CASTPGQGSDSYNSPLHF. The CDR3 DNA is TGTGCCAGCACCCCAGGACAGGGTAGCGACTCCTATAATTCACCCCTCCACTTT.

This clone appeared a few times. This chain links TRBV6-5 with TRBJ1-2, with D possibly matching TRBD1 (6 bases). The CDR3 is 14 residues long. Trimming pared 0 bases from V and 8 bases from J, leaving 13 bases between. Germline assignment: CDR1 MNHEY and CDR2 SVGAGI. The DNA for the CDR3 is TGTGCCAGCAGTTACTCGGGGGGGCTCGAGGGCTACACCTTC. Translating it yields CASSYSGGLEGYTF.

The V gene is TRBV18, the J gene TRBJ2-5, with 7 bases lining up with TRBD1. Germline CDR1 is KGHSH and CDR2 is LQKENI. The CDR3 has 14 residues. Trimming removed 3 bases from V and 5 bases from J; junction bases left unmatched: 6. CDR3 coding DNA: TGTGCCAGCTCACCGTCCCAACAGGGGGAGACCCAGTACTTC. Amino acid sequence: CASSPSQQGETQYF.

This clone turned up a few times. The rearrangement joins TRBV15 to TRBJ1-2; possible D gene TRBD1, 6 bases. The CDR3 sequence is 13 residues long. Germline V lookup: CDR1 LNHNV, CDR2 YYDKDF (reference sequence). V lost 4 bases and J 7 bases, leaving 13 bases between the germline ends. CDR3 in amino acids: CATSTRQESGYTF. The DNA of the CDR3 is TGTGCCACCAGCACCAGACAGGAGTCTGGCTACACCTTC.

The chain links TRBV6-5 to TRBJ2-7; no clear D. This CDR3 spans 13 amino acids. The ends were cut back, 6 bases at V and 3 bases at J, with 12 bases in the middle. Germline V CDR1 and CDR2: MNHEY, SVGAGI. The CDR3 sequence: CASSSPRLYEQYV. The DNA for the CDR3 is TGTGCCAGCAGCTCCCCACGCCTCTACGAGCAGTACGTC.

The chain has TRBV2 and TRBJ1-5, with 8 bases matching TRBD1. The CDR3 has 15 residues. V was clipped by 5 bases and J by 2 bases; unmatched bases: 5. The germline V gene encodes CDR1 SNHLY and CDR2 FYNNEI. CDR3 sequence reads: CASSFGQGRNQPQHF. DNA of the CDR3: TGTGCCAGCAGTTTTGGACAGGGACGCAATCAGCCCCAGCATTTT. Full variable domain (rest looked up from reference TRBV2 and TRBJ1-5): EPEVTQTPSHQVTQMGQEVILRCVPISNHLYFYWYRQILGQKVEFLVSFYNNEISEKSEIFDDQFSVERPDGSNFTLKIRSTKLEDSAMYFCASSFGQGRNQPQHFGDGTRLSIL.

The chain combines TRBV5-6 with TRBJ2-7; perhaps TRBD2 as D (6 bases). Trimming stripped 6 bases from V and 3 bases from J, with 13 bases between. The V gene's germline CDR1 is SGHDT and CDR2 YYEEEE. CDR3 length equals 13 residues. CDR3 sequence: CASTQRGGYEQYV. In nucleotides, the CDR3 is TGTGCCAGCACCCAAAGGGGAGGCTACGAGCAGTACGTC.

This clone has only a few counts. The chain employs TRBV9 and TRBJ2-7; D may be TRBD1 or TRBD2 (7 bases each). Trimming stripped 7 bases from V and 1 base from J, with 15 bases between. CDR1 SGDLS and CDR2 YYNGEE come from the germline V gene. The length of the CDR3 is 14 residues. CDR3 region: CASGPRGGSYEQYF. In DNA form, the CDR3 reads TGTGCCAGCGGACCCAGGGGGGGTTCCTACGAGCAGTACTTC.

This clone was observed a handful of times. The chain combines TRBV4-3 with TRBJ2-3; weak D call: TRBD2 (6 bases). The V gene's germline CDR1 is LGHNA and CDR2 YSLEER. The CDR3 is 18 amino acids. Trimming took off 1 base at V and 2 bases at J, with 19 bases between the two ends. This chain's CDR3 is CASSQGLVYGSYTDTQYF. The CDR3 coding sequence is TGCGCCAGCAGCCAAGGTTTGGTTTACGGGAGCTACACAGATACGCAGTATTTT.

This clone has just a few counts. V gene TRBV7-2 combines with J gene TRBJ2-5; no firm D call. The V end was cut by 3 bases, the J end by 2 bases, with 10 bases between. CDR3 size: 14 residues. The germline V gene encodes CDR1 SGHTA and CDR2 FQGNSA. This chain's CDR3 is CASSFVSSQETQYF. The CDR3 DNA sequence: TGTGCCAGCAGCTTCGTTTCCTCACAAGAGACCCAGTACTTC.